This T cell receptor (beta chain) stems from a study of blood T cells in healthy people across ages. This clonotype was seen a few times. Its antigen is as yet unknown. At one end the junction does not follow the germline gene, possibly because of a read error. Overall study findings and caveats: The study found TCR beta diversity correlated strongly with naive T cell percentage.

A second PCR of 7 to 11 cycles used a sample-barcoded 5' primer and a J-beta primer mix. Each of the cDNA molecules was tagged by a template-switch adaptor with 12 random nucleotides. TCRdb re-derived calls from the 5' RACE reads in MiXCR, one entry per CDR3 protein. This sample has about 780,000 distinct CDR3 sequences, with about 46% found just once. The CDR3 loop spans 15 amino acids. Germline V gene sequence: CDR1 SGHNT, CDR2 YENEEA. The chain joins TRBV11-3 to TRBJ2-1; D call uncertain. The sample consisted of blood. The origin of this receptor is a man older than 75 in good health. Here the CDR3 DNA reads TGTGTCAGCAGCCCCGGTCAAAATACCTACAATGAGCAGTTCTTC. Amino acid sequence: CVSSPGQNTYNEQFF.